The source of this T cell receptor beta chain is a study of blood T cell repertoires in COVID-19. Study summary: Acute and convalescent COVID-19 specimens originated in the United States, Italy and Spain.

In the authors' methods: For nucleated cells, counts were estimated from reference gene primer amplification. Sequencing used immunoSEQ multiplex PCR; TCRdb keeps in-frame clones, though not all of them. That table gives V, J and clone size, and the DNA gave D and trimming. The table shows about 170,000 clones, with roughly 79% occurring only once. V shed 5 bases and J shed 4 bases, with 6 bases lying between them. Germline lookup yields CDR1 LNHDA and CDR2 SQIVND (reference sequence). This CDR3 has 12 residues. This clonotype was sampled from a woman aged 80 or older with acute or convalescent COVID-19. The chain has TRBV19 and TRBJ2-1; D call uncertain. Sequencing was done on a sample of peripheral blood. CDR3 nucleotides: TGTGCCAGTAGTTTCCAGTACAATGAGCAGTTCTTC. This gives the protein CASSFQYNEQFF.